This T cell receptor beta chain was identified during a study of OX40 agonist ivuxolimab in advanced cancers. Study-level findings and limits: Both CD4+ and CD8+ T cell populations in blood had undergone clonal expansion by week 6 at 0.1 to 3.0 mg/kg.

This table comes from immunoSEQ multiplex PCR, and its TCRdb copy is limited to in-frame clones, with some not included. Among about 60,000 clones listed, about 89% were seen once. In the case of this clone: No antigen is known for it.

The receptor comes from an adult with an advanced solid tumor such as melanoma, head and neck, liver or kidney cancer. The sequencing used CD4+ or CD8+ T cells sorted from blood, collected in a trial of the OX40 agonist ivuxolimab.

This CDR3 is CASSADGGSYEQYF. CDR3 sequence (DNA): TGTGCCAGCAGCGCCGATGGGGGGTCCTACGAGCAGTACTTC. The rearrangement joins TRBV9 to TRBJ2-5; D is perhaps TRBD2 (6 bases). With the DNA end fitting TRBJ2-7 better, the J assignment may be wrong. The CDR3 length is 14 residues. Germline CDR1 reads SGDLS; CDR2 reads YYNGEE.